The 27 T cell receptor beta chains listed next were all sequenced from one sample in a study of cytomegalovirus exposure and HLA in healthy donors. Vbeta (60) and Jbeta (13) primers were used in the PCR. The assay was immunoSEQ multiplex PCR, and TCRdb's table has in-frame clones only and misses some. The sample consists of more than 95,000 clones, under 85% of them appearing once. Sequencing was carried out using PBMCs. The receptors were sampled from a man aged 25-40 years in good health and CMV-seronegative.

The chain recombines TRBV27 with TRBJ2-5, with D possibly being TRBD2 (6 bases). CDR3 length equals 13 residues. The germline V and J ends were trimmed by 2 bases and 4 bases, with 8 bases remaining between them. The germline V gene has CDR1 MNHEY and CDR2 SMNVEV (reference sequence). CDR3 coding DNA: TGTGCCAGCAGTTTAAGGCGGGGAGAGACCCAGTACTTC. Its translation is CASSLRRGETQYF.

The CDR3 loop is CASSRLGGMAEQYF. CDR3 in DNA: TGTGCCAGCAGCCGACTTGGCGGTATGGCCGAGCAGTACTTC. The V call is TRBV6-5, the J call TRBJ2-7; unclear D gene. The CDR3 contains 14 residues. Germline CDR1 and CDR2: MNHEY and SVGAGI. Deletions cut 6 bases from V and 6 bases from J, with 18 bases between.

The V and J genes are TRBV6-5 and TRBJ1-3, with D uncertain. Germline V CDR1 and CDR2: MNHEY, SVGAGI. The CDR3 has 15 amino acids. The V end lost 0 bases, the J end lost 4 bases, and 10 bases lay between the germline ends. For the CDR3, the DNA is TGTGCCAGCAGTTACTCAGCGGGGAGAGGAAACACCATATATTTT. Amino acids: CASSYSAGRGNTIYF.

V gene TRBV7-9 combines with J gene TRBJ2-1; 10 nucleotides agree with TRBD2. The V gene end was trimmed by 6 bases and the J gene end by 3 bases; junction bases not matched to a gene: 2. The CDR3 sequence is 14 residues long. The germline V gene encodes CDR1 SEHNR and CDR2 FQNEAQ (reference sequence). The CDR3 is CASRKRGGYNEQFF. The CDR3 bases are TGTGCCAGCAGAAAGCGGGGGGGCTACAATGAGCAGTTCTTC.

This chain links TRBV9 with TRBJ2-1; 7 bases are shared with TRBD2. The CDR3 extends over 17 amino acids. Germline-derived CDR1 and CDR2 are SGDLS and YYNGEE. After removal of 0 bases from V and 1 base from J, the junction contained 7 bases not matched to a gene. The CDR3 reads CASSVAGGSGSYNEQFF. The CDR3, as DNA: TGTGCCAGCAGCGTAGCTGGCGGGAGTGGGTCCTACAATGAGCAGTTCTTC.

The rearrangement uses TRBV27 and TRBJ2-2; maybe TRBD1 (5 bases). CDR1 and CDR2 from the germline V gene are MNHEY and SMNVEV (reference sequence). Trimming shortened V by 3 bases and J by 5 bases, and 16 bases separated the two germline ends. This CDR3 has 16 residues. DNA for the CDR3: TGTGCCAGCAGTTTTACACGCCGGACAAGGACCGGGGAGCTGTTTTTT. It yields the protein CASSFTRRTRTGELFF.

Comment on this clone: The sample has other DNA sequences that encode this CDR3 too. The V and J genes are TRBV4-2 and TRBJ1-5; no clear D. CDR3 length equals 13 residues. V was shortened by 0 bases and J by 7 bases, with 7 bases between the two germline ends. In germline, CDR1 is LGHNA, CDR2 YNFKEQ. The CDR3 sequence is CASSQDLRQPQHF. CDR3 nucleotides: TGTGCCAGCAGCCAAGATTTGCGGCAGCCCCAGCATTTT.

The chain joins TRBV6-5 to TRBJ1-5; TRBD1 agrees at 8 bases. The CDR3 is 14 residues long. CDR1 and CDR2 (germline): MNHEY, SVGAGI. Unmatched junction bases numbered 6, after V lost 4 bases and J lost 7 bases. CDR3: CASSFDRGTQPQHF. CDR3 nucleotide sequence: TGTGCCAGCAGTTTCGACAGGGGAACCCAGCCCCAGCATTTT.

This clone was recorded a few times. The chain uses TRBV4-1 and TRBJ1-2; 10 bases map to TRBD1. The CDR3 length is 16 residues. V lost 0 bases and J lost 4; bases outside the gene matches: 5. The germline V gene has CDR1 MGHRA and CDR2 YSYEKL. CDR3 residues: CASSQDIGTGAYGYTF. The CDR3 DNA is TGCGCCAGCAGCCAAGATATAGGGACAGGGGCCTATGGCTACACCTTC.

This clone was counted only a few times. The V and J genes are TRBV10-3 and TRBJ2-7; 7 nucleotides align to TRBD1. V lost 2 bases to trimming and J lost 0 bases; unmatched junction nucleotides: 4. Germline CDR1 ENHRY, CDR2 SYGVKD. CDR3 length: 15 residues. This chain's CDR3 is CAISEPGTASYEQYF. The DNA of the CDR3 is TGTGCCATCAGTGAGCCTGGGACAGCCTCCTACGAGCAGTACTTC.

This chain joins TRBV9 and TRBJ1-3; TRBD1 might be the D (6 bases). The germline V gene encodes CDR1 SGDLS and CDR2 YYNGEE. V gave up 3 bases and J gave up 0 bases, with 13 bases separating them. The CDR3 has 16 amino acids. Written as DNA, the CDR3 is TGTGCCAGCAGCGATCGGACAGAACCCTCTGGAAACACCATATATTTT. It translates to CASSDRTEPSGNTIYF.

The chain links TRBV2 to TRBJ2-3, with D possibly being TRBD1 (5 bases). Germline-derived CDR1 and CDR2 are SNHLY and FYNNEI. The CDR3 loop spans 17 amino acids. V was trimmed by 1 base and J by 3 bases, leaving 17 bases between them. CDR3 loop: CASSEGTLHLGTDTQYF. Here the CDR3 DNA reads TGTGCCAGCAGTGAAGGGACACTCCACCTTGGGACAGATACGCAGTATTTT.

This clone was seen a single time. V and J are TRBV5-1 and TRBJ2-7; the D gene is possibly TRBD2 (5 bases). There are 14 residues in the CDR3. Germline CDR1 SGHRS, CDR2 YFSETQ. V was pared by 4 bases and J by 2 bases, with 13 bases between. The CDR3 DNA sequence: TGCGCCAGCAGCCCAGAACCCGGGACCTACGAGCAGTACTTC. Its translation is CASSPEPGTYEQYF. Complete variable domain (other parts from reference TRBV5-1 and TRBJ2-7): KAGVTQTPRYLIKTRGQQVTLSCSPISGHRSVSWYQQTPGQGLQFLFEYFSETQRNKGNFPGRFSGRQFSNSRSEMNVSTLELGDSALYLCASSPEPGTYEQYFGPGTRLTVT.

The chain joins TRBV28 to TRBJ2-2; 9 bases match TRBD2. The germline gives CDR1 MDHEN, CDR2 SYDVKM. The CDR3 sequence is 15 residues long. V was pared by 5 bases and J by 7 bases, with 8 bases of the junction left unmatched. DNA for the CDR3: TGTGCCAGCAGTAGGACCGGGACTAGCCGCGGGGAGCTGTTTTTT. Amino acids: CASSRTGTSRGELFF.

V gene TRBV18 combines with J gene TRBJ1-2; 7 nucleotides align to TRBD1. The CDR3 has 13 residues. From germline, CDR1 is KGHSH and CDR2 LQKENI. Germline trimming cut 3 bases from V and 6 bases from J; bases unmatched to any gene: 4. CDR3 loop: CASSPGRGNGYTF. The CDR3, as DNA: TGTGCCAGCTCACCGGGCAGGGGGAATGGCTACACCTTC.

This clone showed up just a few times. The CDR3 here is CASATGRKGVSGNTIYF. The CDR3 region has the DNA TGTGCCAGCGCCACAGGGCGGAAGGGTGTCTCTGGAAACACCATATATTTT. V is TRBV2 and J is TRBJ1-3; tentative D call: TRBD1 (6 bases). The V gene lost 8 bases and the J gene lost 0 bases, with 20 bases spanning the gap. Germline CDR1 reads SNHLY; CDR2 reads FYNNEI. The CDR3 is made up of 17 amino acids. Supplemented by reference TRBV2 and TRBJ1-3, the full variable domain reads EPEVTQTPSHQVTQMGQEVILRCVPISNHLYFYWYRQILGQKVEFLVSFYNNEISEKSEIFDDQFSVERPDGSNFTLKIRSTKLEDSAMYFCASATGRKGVSGNTIYFGEGSWLTVV.

CDR3 residues: CASRKDRNAKNIQYF. CDR3 nucleotides: TGTGCCAGCAGAAAAGACAGGAACGCCAAAAACATTCAGTACTTC. The chain uses TRBV7-8 and TRBJ2-4; D is possibly TRBD1 (6 bases). The CDR3 spans 15 residues. Per germline, CDR1 SGHVS and CDR2 FQNEAQ. V dropped 6 bases and J dropped 1 base, with 13 bases sitting between them.

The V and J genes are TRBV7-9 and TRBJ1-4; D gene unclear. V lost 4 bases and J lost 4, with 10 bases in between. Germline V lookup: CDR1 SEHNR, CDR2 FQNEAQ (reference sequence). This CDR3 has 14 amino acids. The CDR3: CASSSDRSNEKLFF. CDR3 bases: TGTGCCAGCAGCTCGGATAGGAGTAATGAAAAACTGTTTTTT.

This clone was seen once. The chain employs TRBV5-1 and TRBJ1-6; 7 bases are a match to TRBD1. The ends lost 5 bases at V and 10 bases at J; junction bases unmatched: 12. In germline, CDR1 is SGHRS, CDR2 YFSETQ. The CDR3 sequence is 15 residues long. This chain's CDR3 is CASRLTGTMGSPLHF. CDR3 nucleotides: TGCGCCAGCAGGTTGACAGGGACCATGGGCTCACCCCTCCACTTT.

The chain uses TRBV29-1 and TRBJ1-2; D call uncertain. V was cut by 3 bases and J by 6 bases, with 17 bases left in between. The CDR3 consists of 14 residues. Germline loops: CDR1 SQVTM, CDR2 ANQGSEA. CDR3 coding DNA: TGCAGCGTTGATCCGCTAGACGGCGCGGATGGCTACACCTTC. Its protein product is CSVDPLDGADGYTF.

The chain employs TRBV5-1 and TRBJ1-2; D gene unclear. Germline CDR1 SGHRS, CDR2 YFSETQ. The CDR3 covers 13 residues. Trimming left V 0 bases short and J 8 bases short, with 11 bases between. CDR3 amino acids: CASSLEQTRGYTF. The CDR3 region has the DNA TGCGCCAGCAGCTTGGAGCAGACCAGGGGCTACACCTTC.

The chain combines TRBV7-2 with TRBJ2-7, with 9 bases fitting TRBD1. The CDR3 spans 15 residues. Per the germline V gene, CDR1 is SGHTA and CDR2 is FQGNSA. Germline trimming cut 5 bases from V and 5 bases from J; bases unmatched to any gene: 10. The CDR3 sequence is CASSLNRGQGNEQYF. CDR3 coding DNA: TGTGCCAGCAGCCTAAACAGGGGGCAAGGCAACGAGCAGTACTTC.

The CDR3 region has the DNA TGCGCCAGCAGCCCGACAGGGGGCGGCGAGCAGTACTTC. It yields the protein CASSPTGGGEQYF. The chain joins TRBV4-1 to TRBJ2-7; 10 bases map to TRBD1. In germline, CDR1 is MGHRA, CDR2 YSYEKL. This CDR3 is 13 amino acids long. Trimming took 4 bases from V and 6 from J; bases not matched to a gene: 3.

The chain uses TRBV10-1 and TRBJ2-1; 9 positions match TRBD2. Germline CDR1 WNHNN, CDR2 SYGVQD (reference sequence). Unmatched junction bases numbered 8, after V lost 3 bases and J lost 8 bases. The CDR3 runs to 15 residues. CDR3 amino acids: CASSDSSGAWDEQFF. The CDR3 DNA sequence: TGCGCCAGCAGTGATTCTAGCGGGGCATGGGATGAGCAGTTCTTC.

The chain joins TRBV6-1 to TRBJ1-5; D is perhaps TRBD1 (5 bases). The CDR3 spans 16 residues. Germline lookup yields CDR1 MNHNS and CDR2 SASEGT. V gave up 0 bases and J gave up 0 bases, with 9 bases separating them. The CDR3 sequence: CASSEALGGSNQPQHF. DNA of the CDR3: TGTGCCAGCAGTGAAGCTTTGGGGGGTAGCAATCAGCCCCAGCATTTT.

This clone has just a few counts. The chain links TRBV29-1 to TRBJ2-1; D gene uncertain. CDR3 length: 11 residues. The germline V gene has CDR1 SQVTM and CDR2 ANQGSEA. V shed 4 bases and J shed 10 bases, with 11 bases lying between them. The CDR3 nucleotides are TGCAGCGTTGGCAAAGCAGGCGAGCAGTTCTTC. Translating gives CSVGKAGEQFF.

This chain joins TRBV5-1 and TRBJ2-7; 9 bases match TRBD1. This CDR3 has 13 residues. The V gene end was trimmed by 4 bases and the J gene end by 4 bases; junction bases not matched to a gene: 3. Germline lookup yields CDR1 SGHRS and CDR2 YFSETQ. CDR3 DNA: TGCGCCAGCAGCACCGGGACAGGGTACGAGCAGTACTTC. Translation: CASSTGTGYEQYF.